Included here is one TCR beta chain sequence, with context. This clonotype was detected only a few times. It has no known antigen specificity. No clone much larger than this one lies a single base away; base qualities are absent. This specimen belongs to a study of T-cell memory formation after mild COVID-19 (TCRdb year 2021). Background for the entire study: TCR sequence clusters from the two donors were found to be largely donor specific. In two donors, T-cell clones that expanded and contracted after mild COVID-19 were tracked by sequencing TCRalpha and TCRbeta repertoires over time. The cohort was made up of two young adult volunteers, one female and one male, who were previously healthy. Results and caveats for the whole study, not just this receptor: Only a couple of mild cases were covered by the study, and larger cohorts that include severe cases with pre-infection samples were considered necessary. Clones that contracted from day 15 to 85 showed balanced CD4/CD8 phenotypes, whereas a second wave of clones that expanded from day 15 to 37 leaned towards CD4+. Some responding clones were found in pre-infection memory, which suggests that pre-existing cross-reactive memory T cells took part in the SARS-CoV-2 response. Contracting CD4+ clones were found mainly in CM and EM memory subsets, while CD8+ clones were enriched in EMRA. SARS-CoV-2 specificity was not confirmed for the second-wave clones peaking on day 37.

TCRdb names Illumina NovaSeq 6000 as the instrument used. TCRalpha and TCRbeta cDNA libraries were built by 5'RACE with constant-segment primers, adding sample barcodes and unique molecular identifiers. Trizol reagent was used to extract RNA from every sample. Library amplification was performed in two PCR steps, and a second sample barcode and Illumina TruSeq adapters were introduced in the second step. The libraries were sequenced on an Illumina NovaSeq using 2 x 150 bp paired-end reads. Turning to the authors' computational methods: Demultiplexing of reads and collapsing into UMI-guided consensus sequences were performed with migec v1.2.7. Using mixcr v2.1.11, the UMI consensuses were aligned to TRA and TRB V and J templates and assembled into clonotypes. A clonotype was counted as expanded or contracted only when both edgeR and NoisET called the clonotype significant, with the noise models trained on biological replicates. For edgeR calls, the thresholds were a false discovery rate-adjusted p below 0.01 and a log2 fold-change of 1. As an exploratory analysis of dynamics, PCA with hierarchical clustering was applied to max-normalized trajectories of the 1000 most abundant clonotypes. Separately sequenced CD4+ and CD8+ repertoires were used to assign the CD4 or CD8 phenotype of responding clones. TCRdb itself trimmed the public reads at Q25 with fastp, ran MiXCR and retained productive beta chains. Each CDR3 protein gets just one entry, which takes the most common genes and DNA from the rows behind it. TCRdb assigned the V and J calls; the authors' analysis was not used. This sample gives about 150,000 distinct CDR3 sequences in total; 25% to 40% of them show up just once. The ten largest clones represent around 11% of the sample.

V was cut back by 3 bases and J by 4 bases, leaving a gap of 14 bases between them. The CDR1 and CDR2 encoded by the germline V gene are SQVTM and ANQGSEA. Including cysteine and phenylalanine, the CDR3 has 14 amino acids. Only CDR3 DNA remains: 42 bases, in frame from the first base. Ficoll-Paque density gradient centrifugation was used to isolate PBMCs. Sequencing input: PBMCs or a T cell subset sorted from them (not recorded which). This receptor chain uses TRBV29-1 and TRBJ2-3; matching of 6 bases hints at TRBD1 as the D gene. The clonotype comes from an adult woman who had mild COVID-19 (a few samples of this study predate the infection). The sample titles of this study are shuffled in the database, so cell type and time point are left out; the donor was told from shared clones. Here is the DNA: TGCAGCGTTGAGGTACAGGGAATGGCAGATACGCAGTATTTT. It is translated as CSVEVQGMADTQYF.